This is a list of T cell receptor beta chains from one sample in a study of shared clonotypes between healthy human individuals. TCRdb keeps only in-frame clones here, not all; method: immunoSEQ multiplex PCR. The sample gives 400,000 to 500,000 clones, 75% to 85% of which show up once; around 13% is in the top ten. Sample: PBMCs. The receptors were gathered from a woman aged 35 to 49 in good health. Some clones in this sample may be carry-over from other donors' samples. CDR3s include the opening cysteine and the closing phenylalanine or tryptophan. A D gene is named only where the DNA matches it firmly.

v_gene: TRBV6-7; d_gene: TRBD1; CDR3aa: CASSYSPTGLGETQYF
v_gene: TRBV13; d_gene: TRBD1; CDR3aa: CASSPRQGANEKLFF
v_gene: TRBV27; d_gene: NA; CDR3aa: CASSLGRMTYEQYF
v_gene: TRBV19; d_gene: NA; CDR3aa: CASSPGVAPGELFF
v_gene: TRBV27; d_gene: TRBD1; CDR3aa: CASRQNRGSYEQYF
v_gene: TRBV27; d_gene: NA; CDR3aa: CASSQYSGQETQYF
v_gene: TRBV6-5; d_gene: NA; CDR3aa: CASSYSIGGAYEQYF
v_gene: TRBV10-3; d_gene: NA; CDR3aa: CAISENPGLSNQPQHF
v_gene: TRBV27; d_gene: NA; CDR3aa: CASSPQWGLSNQPQHF
v_gene: TRBV7-3; d_gene: TRBD1; CDR3aa: CASSQTGGAYGYTF
v_gene: TRBV5-1; d_gene: TRBD1; CDR3aa: CASSKDRDYEQYF
v_gene: TRBV7-8; d_gene: NA; CDR3aa: CASSYRVVGTDTQYF
v_gene: TRBV5-1; d_gene: TRBD1; CDR3aa: CASREGANQPQHF
v_gene: TRBV7-2; d_gene: TRBD2; CDR3aa: CASSLEGTSGRYEQFF
v_gene: TRBV28; d_gene: TRBD2; CDR3aa: CATTGGRASYEQYF
v_gene: TRBV27; d_gene: NA; CDR3aa: CASMATEHSYEQYF
v_gene: TRBV27; d_gene: NA; CDR3aa: CASSFSGLYEQYF
v_gene: TRBV7-2; d_gene: NA; CDR3aa: CASRSVQGPQETQYF
v_gene: TRBV11-2; d_gene: TRBD1; CDR3aa: CASTPGQGTKGYTF
v_gene: TRBV29-1; d_gene: TRBD1; CDR3aa: CSVERTGSGYTF
v_gene: TRBV27; d_gene: TRBD1; CDR3aa: CASSTGTGVYEQYF
v_gene: TRBV28; d_gene: NA; CDR3aa: CASSTPQGSYEQYF
v_gene: TRBV5-1; d_gene: TRBD1; CDR3aa: CASSRDRVYEQYF
v_gene: TRBV5-8; d_gene: NA; CDR3aa: CASTQRERAEQYF
v_gene: TRBV6-1; d_gene: TRBD1; CDR3aa: CASSFEGQGSYEQYF
v_gene: TRBV9; d_gene: NA; CDR3aa: CASPQGGQPNTEAFF
v_gene: TRBV4-2; d_gene: NA; CDR3aa: CASSQEWGRDYEQYF
v_gene: TRBV27; d_gene: TRBD1; CDR3aa: CASSLPTGGTGANVLTF
v_gene: TRBV4-1; d_gene: NA; CDR3aa: CASSHPSGTDTQYF
v_gene: TRBV6-5; d_gene: TRBD1; CDR3aa: CASQRARGWDTQYF
v_gene: TRBV6-1; d_gene: TRBD2; CDR3aa: CASSDLAGKEKNSYNEQFF
v_gene: TRBV9; d_gene: TRBD2; CDR3aa: CASSVESGASGINEQFF
v_gene: TRBV7-8; d_gene: NA; CDR3aa: CASHHGARRLETQYF
v_gene: TRBV6-5; d_gene: TRBD1; CDR3aa: CASSYLRTGRETQYF
v_gene: TRBV9; d_gene: NA; CDR3aa: CASSVGGGSGNTIYF
v_gene: TRBV7-3; d_gene: NA; CDR3aa: CASSLGLNTGELFF
v_gene: TRBV6-6; d_gene: TRBD2; CDR3aa: CASSTGLGGGNEQFF
v_gene: TRBV28; d_gene: NA; CDR3aa: CASRGDFYNEQFF
v_gene: TRBV5-1; d_gene: NA; CDR3aa: CASSQGLSGLRAEQYF
v_gene: TRBV5-1; d_gene: NA; CDR3aa: CASSLAATSGANVLTF
v_gene: TRBV9; d_gene: NA; CDR3aa: CASSIGQNTEAFF
v_gene: TRBV6-1; d_gene: NA; CDR3aa: CASSDRTNKNIQYF
v_gene: TRBV4-1; d_gene: NA; CDR3aa: CASSLWAGGEDQPQHF
v_gene: TRBV2; d_gene: TRBD2; CDR3aa: CASSDWERENTGELFF
v_gene: TRBV27; d_gene: NA; CDR3aa: CASSDSATSYEQYF
v_gene: TRBV5-1; d_gene: NA; CDR3aa: CASSQDIPPNTEAFF
v_gene: TRBV9; d_gene: TRBD1; CDR3aa: CASSVEGTGVSPLHF
v_gene: TRBV29-1; d_gene: NA; CDR3aa: CSVATGEGAQYF
v_gene: TRBV27; d_gene: NA; CDR3aa: CASSSTPRTNEKLFF
v_gene: TRBV6-5; d_gene: TRBD1; CDR3aa: CASRSGQGSSYEQYF
v_gene: TRBV11-2; d_gene: NA; CDR3aa: CASSLDRSAYEQYF
v_gene: TRBV28; d_gene: TRBD1; CDR3aa: CASSFGQGNYGYTF
v_gene: TRBV16; d_gene: NA; CDR3aa: CASSQNQGNTIYF
v_gene: TRBV11-2; d_gene: NA; CDR3aa: CASSPRIGYEQYF
v_gene: TRBV5-4; d_gene: NA; CDR3aa: CASSLEGSTYEQYF
v_gene: TRBV5-1; d_gene: NA; CDR3aa: CASTQPGRVRAGELFF
v_gene: TRBV6-6; d_gene: NA; CDR3aa: CASSYEEGLNQFF
v_gene: TRBV28; d_gene: TRBD1; CDR3aa: CASSFPPDRGTGNYEQYF
v_gene: TRBV28; d_gene: NA; CDR3aa: CASSLSLRARAFF
v_gene: TRBV6-1; d_gene: NA; CDR3aa: CASSQPSQETQYF